These T cell receptor beta chains were read from a single sample in a study of PD-1 blockade in classical Hodgkin lymphoma. TCRdb keeps only in-frame clones here, not all; method: immunoSEQ multiplex PCR. Of fewer than 70,000 clones in the sample, approximately 90% were seen once. The sequencing used peripheral blood mononuclear cells (PBMCs), collected before the second cycle of nivolumab. The source is a human donor with classical Hodgkin lymphoma. CDR3s include the opening cysteine and the closing phenylalanine or tryptophan. Fields, in order: V gene, J gene, D gene, clone size, CDR3 protein, CDR3 DNA. The D gene is left open where the match is weak. A clone size is listed for some rows: how often the clone was seen (once, few, many), or a class if it is expanded.

v_call: TRBV5-1; j_call: TRBJ1-3; d_call: TRBD1; clone_size: NA; cdr3_aa: CASSTLGQGETGNTIYF; cdr3_nt: TGCGCCAGCAGCACCCTTGGACAGGGAGAGACTGGAAACACCATATATTTT
v_call: TRBV14; j_call: TRBJ2-1; d_call: NA; clone_size: once; cdr3_aa: CASSQGAGYNEQFF; cdr3_nt: TGTGCCAGCAGCCAAGGGGCGGGATACAATGAGCAGTTCTTC
v_call: TRBV27; j_call: TRBJ1-3; d_call: NA; clone_size: once; cdr3_aa: CASSGTQGSGTIYF; cdr3_nt: TGTGCCAGCAGTGGGACCCAGGGGTCCGGCACCATATATTTT
v_call: TRBV5-1; j_call: TRBJ2-7; d_call: TRBD1; clone_size: NA; cdr3_aa: CASSAPGQESYEQYF; cdr3_nt: TGCGCCAGCAGCGCGCCGGGACAGGAGTCCTACGAGCAGTACTTC
v_call: TRBV6-1; j_call: TRBJ1-1; d_call: NA; clone_size: NA; cdr3_aa: CASSEIGAGGTEAFF; cdr3_nt: TGTGCCAGCAGTGAGATAGGGGCAGGAGGTACTGAAGCTTTCTTT
v_call: TRBV30; j_call: TRBJ2-3; d_call: NA; clone_size: NA; cdr3_aa: CAWTEHKTTDTQYF; cdr3_nt: TGTGCCTGGACTGAGCACAAGACTACAGATACGCAGTATTTT
v_call: TRBV19; j_call: TRBJ1-5; d_call: TRBD1; clone_size: NA; cdr3_aa: CASAQGDWDQPQHF; cdr3_nt: TGTGCCAGTGCTCAGGGGGATTGGGATCAGCCCCAGCATTTT
v_call: TRBV19; j_call: TRBJ1-2; d_call: TRBD1; clone_size: NA; cdr3_aa: CASTNMGQPRGYTF; cdr3_nt: TGTGCCAGTACCAACATGGGACAGCCGCGGGGCTACACCTTC
v_call: TRBV4-2; j_call: TRBJ2-5; d_call: TRBD2; clone_size: NA; cdr3_aa: CASSQDNSGGKETQYF; cdr3_nt: TGTGCCAGCAGCCAAGATAATAGCGGGGGCAAAGAGACCCAGTACTTC
v_call: TRBV28; j_call: TRBJ2-4; d_call: NA; clone_size: NA; cdr3_aa: CASRPVTTFDIQYF; cdr3_nt: TGTGCCAGCCGACCTGTGACTACTTTCGACATTCAGTACTTC
v_call: TRBV6-1; j_call: TRBJ2-1; d_call: TRBD1; clone_size: NA; cdr3_aa: CASSARAGTGGDEQFF; cdr3_nt: TGTGCCAGCAGTGCAAGGGCGGGGACAGGGGGGGATGAGCAGTTCTTC
v_call: TRBV9; j_call: TRBJ1-6; d_call: TRBD1; clone_size: NA; cdr3_aa: CASSKGTVQSPLHF; cdr3_nt: TGTGCCAGCAGCAAAGGGACAGTGCAATCACCCCTCCACTTT
v_call: TRBV30; j_call: TRBJ1-5; d_call: NA; clone_size: NA; cdr3_aa: CAWSSRGSNQPQHF; cdr3_nt: TGTGCCTGGAGTAGCCGTGGCAGCAATCAGCCCCAGCATTTT
v_call: TRBV11-2; j_call: TRBJ1-3; d_call: NA; clone_size: NA; cdr3_aa: CASSSRLSGNTIYF; cdr3_nt: TGTGCCAGCAGTTCCAGACTCTCTGGAAACACCATATATTTT
v_call: TRBV10-2; j_call: TRBJ2-3; d_call: NA; clone_size: NA; cdr3_aa: CASSVYQGLSTDTQYF; cdr3_nt: TGCGCCAGCAGTGTTTACCAGGGCCTTAGCACAGATACGCAGTATTTT
v_call: TRBV5-1; j_call: TRBJ1-3; d_call: TRBD1; clone_size: NA; cdr3_aa: CASSLVGGTDGNTIYF; cdr3_nt: TGCGCCAGCAGCTTGGTTGGCGGGACAGATGGAAACACCATATATTTT
v_call: TRBV6-6; j_call: TRBJ1-4; d_call: NA; clone_size: NA; cdr3_aa: CASSRGQSVEKLFF; cdr3_nt: TGTGCCAGCAGTCGCGGACAGTCCGTCGAGAAACTGTTTTTT
v_call: TRBV28; j_call: TRBJ1-3; d_call: TRBD1; clone_size: NA; cdr3_aa: CASSLDIGAGGGNTIYF; cdr3_nt: TGTGCCAGCAGTTTAGATATCGGGGCAGGGGGTGGAAACACCATATATTTT